One and the same sample provided the 9 T cell receptor beta chains below, sequenced in a study of regulatory T cells in long-lasting Graves disease. As for time point: newly diagnosed GD, antithyroid drugs for less than 3 months. Preparation of the TCR library used RNA extracted from PBMCs. Through Arm-PCR of CDR3 regions and iRepertoire HTBI primers, TCR beta libraries were built. From the multiplex PCR reads, TCRdb called clonotypes with MiXCR, one entry per CDR3 protein. The sample carries about 420,000 distinct CDR3 sequences, about 16% recorded once. These data were likewise used in another study, on T cells in Graves' hyperthyroidism and ophthalmopathy.

The sample was peripheral blood mononuclear cells (PBMCs), taken at new diagnosis, from a patient treated with antithyroid drugs. Source of these receptors: a woman aged 18-35 years with Graves disease.

This clonotype was found many times. The rearrangement uses TRBV7-8 and TRBJ1-1; D is undetermined. The germline V and J ends were trimmed by 1 base and 0 bases, with 12 bases remaining between them. The CDR3 has 16 amino acids. CDR1 and CDR2 (germline): SGHVS, FQNEAQ. In DNA form, the CDR3 reads TGTGCCAGCAGCTTAGGCGTTTGGGGTGTGAACACTGAAGCTTTCTTT. This translates into CASSLGVWGVNTEAFF.

This clonotype was seen many times. V usage is TRBV20-1 and J usage is TRBJ2-7, with 14 bases matching TRBD2. J was trimmed by 6 bases and V by 0 bases; bases with no gene match: 7. The length of the CDR3 is 16 residues. Germline values: CDR1 DFQATT, CDR2 SNEGSKA (reference sequence). This chain's CDR3 is CSARDPRTSGRFEQYF. The CDR3 DNA is TGCAGTGCTAGAGACCCCCGGACTAGCGGGAGGTTCGAGCAGTACTTC.

This chain links TRBV7-8 with TRBJ1-1, with TRBD1 identical over 7 bases. Germline V gene data show CDR1 as SGHVS and CDR2 as FQNEAQ. The CDR3 loop spans 14 amino acids. Unmatched junction bases numbered 7, after V lost 5 bases and J lost 4 bases. CDR3 in amino acids: CASSPRGARTEAFF. DNA for the CDR3: TGTGCCAGCAGCCCCAGGGGGGCGCGCACTGAAGCTTTCTTT.

Points on this clonotype: A read error likely explains this, since a far larger clone differs by one base. The chain recombines TRBV12-3 or TRBV12-4 with TRBJ2-1; no clear D. This CDR3 has 14 residues. V lost 5 bases, J lost 5 bases, and 13 bases lay in between. CDR3 bases: TGTGCCAGCAGTGACCCTGGCAGCCACAATGAGCAGTTCTTC. It encodes CASSDPGSHNEQFF.

This clonotype was counted a few times. The chain links TRBV12-3 or TRBV12-4 to TRBJ2-1, with D perhaps TRBD1 (5 bases). This CDR3 contains 14 residues. Trimming cost V 3 bases and J 4 bases, with 10 bases left between them. In DNA, the CDR3 is TGTGCCAGCAGTTTGAGACAGCTATACAATGAGCAGTTCTTC. It translates to CASSLRQLYNEQFF.

At least ten counts were recorded for this clonotype. This sequence joins TRBV7-9 and TRBJ1-1, with D hard to call. The CDR3 runs to 14 residues. V lost 5 bases to trimming and J lost 0 bases, with 10 bases between them. Germline loops: CDR1 SEHNR, CDR2 FQNEAQ (reference sequence). CDR3 protein: CASSAPDLNTEAFF. For the CDR3, the DNA is TGTGCCAGCAGCGCTCCCGACTTGAACACTGAAGCTTTCTTT. Together with reference TRBV7-9 and TRBJ1-1, the CDR3 gives the full variable domain: DTGVSQNPRHKITKRGQNVTFRCDPISEHNRLYWYRQTLGQGPEFLTYFQNEAQLEKSRLLSDRFSAERPKGSFSTLEIQRTEQGDSAMYLCASSAPDLNTEAFFGQGTRLTVV.

The chain combines TRBV27 with TRBJ2-7; 7 nucleotides align to TRBD1. CDR3 length: 16 residues. CDR1 MNHEY and CDR2 SMNVEV come from the germline V gene (reference sequence). Losses at the gene ends were 6 bases for V and 0 bases for J; bases not matched to a gene: 11. CDR3: CASRALGRGSSYEQYF. CDR3 bases: TGTGCCAGCAGGGCCCTCGGCAGGGGGAGCTCCTACGAGCAGTACTTC.

The sample holds a few counts of this clonotype. This chain uses TRBV4-1 with TRBJ1-2; no firm D call. CDR1 is MGHRA, CDR2 YSYEKL, per germline. The CDR3 runs to 13 residues. Trimming pared 2 bases from V and 3 bases from J, leaving 7 bases between. CDR3 in amino acids: CASSQTTDYGYTF. Here the CDR3 DNA reads TGCGCCAGCAGCCAAACGACGGACTATGGCTACACCTTC.

The sample holds a few counts of this clonotype. The chain is built from TRBV2 and TRBJ1-2; weak D call: TRBD1 (5 bases). V was cut by 9 bases and J by 8 bases, with 13 bases left in between. This CDR3 region has 11 residues. Germline CDR1 and CDR2: SNHLY and FYNNEI. For the CDR3, the DNA is TGTGCCAGAAAGAGGGGCGGCGGCTACACCTTC. This gives the protein CARKRGGGYTF.